A selection of T cell receptor beta chains follows, all from one sample in a study of T cell repertoires in cytomegalovirus infection. TCRdb fed the reads into MiXCR, producing one record per CDR3 protein. The table lists around 500,000 distinct CDR3 sequences, roughly 46% of them singletons. No antigens are known for them. The sample in question was cultured PBMCs, obtained from culture after CMV antigen stimulation. These receptors all come from a human donor in good health (CMV status not recorded). Some clones in this sample may be carry-over from other donors' samples. Each CDR3 is given with its conserved first and last residue. A D gene is named only where the DNA matches it firmly. Where a row states a size, it is once, few, many or the class of an expanded clone; other rows omit it.

>TRBV28|.|TRBJ2-3|few
TGTGCCAGCAGTCGGGGGTACACAGATACGCAGTATTTT
CASSRGYTDTQYF
>TRBV12-3/TRBV12-4|.|TRBJ2-3|.
TGTGCCAGCAGTTTTCAGGGTCCCACAGATACGCAGTATTTT
CASSFQGPTDTQYF
>TRBV10-3|.|TRBJ2-3|.
TGTGCCATCAGTGACGCCACAGATACGCAGTATTTT
CAISDATDTQYF
>TRBV7-2|.|TRBJ2-3|.
TGTGCCAGCAGCCCCGGGGCAAACACAGATACGCAGTATTTT
CASSPGANTDTQYF
>TRBV7-4|TRBD1|TRBJ2-5|.
TGTGCCAGCAGCTTCCACAGGGGATACCAAGAGACCCAGTACTTC
CASSFHRGYQETQYF
>TRBV20-1|.|TRBJ1-3|.
TGCAGTGCTGGGGGACGTGGAAACACCATATATTTT
CSAGGRGNTIYF
>TRBV7-2|TRBD2|TRBJ2-2|.
TGTGCCAGCAGCTTCATGGGACTAGGTGCCGGGGAGCTGTTTTTT
CASSFMGLGAGELFF
>TRBV12-3/TRBV12-4|.|TRBJ2-2|.
TGTGCCAGCAGTCTCTCCTACCCGGTCACCGGGGAGCTGTTTTTT
CASSLSYPVTGELFF
>TRBV6-8|.|TRBJ1-5|.
TGTGCCAGCAGTGGCCTGACAGGATATAGCAATCAGCCCCAGCATTTT
CASSGLTGYSNQPQHF
>TRBV7-2|.|TRBJ1-2|.
TGTGCCAGCAGCTTACTCTCAGTAGACTATGGCTACACCTTC
CASSLLSVDYGYTF
>TRBV5-4|.|TRBJ2-5|few
TGTGCCAGCAGCTCCGGAAGAGACAGATTGAGACAAGAGACCCAGTACTTC
CASSSGRDRLRQETQYF
>TRBV28|.|TRBJ1-2|.
TGTGCCAGCAGTCCCGGGACAAGGGGAAGGGATGGCTACACCTTC
CASSPGTRGRDGYTF
>TRBV7-2|.|TRBJ2-1|many
TGTGCCAGCAGCCTCGGGACTTACAATGAGCAGTTCTTC
CASSLGTYNEQFF
>TRBV7-9|TRBD1|TRBJ1-3|.
TGTGCCAGCATCCTGGACAGGGGAAGTCGTGGAAACACCATATATTTT
CASILDRGSRGNTIYF
>TRBV6-1|.|TRBJ2-6|many
TGTGCCAGCAGTGGGACCTCCTCTGGGGCCAACGTCCTGACTTTC
CASSGTSSGANVLTF
>TRBV7-8|.|TRBJ1-3|once
TGTGCCAGCAGCTTAGCCGGACGGAACTCTGGAAACACCATATATTTT
CASSLAGRNSGNTIYF
>TRBV7-2|.|TRBJ2-5|.
TGTGCCAGCAGCTCGGCCCCGACCCAGTACTTC
CASSSAPTQYF
>TRBV12-3/TRBV12-4|.|TRBJ2-2|.
TGTGCCAGCAGTTTTGCCAGGTTGAACACCGGGGAGCTGTTTTTT
CASSFARLNTGELFF
>TRBV4-1|.|TRBJ1-2|once
TGTGCCAGCAGCCAACGAGGGGGGGCAGGGGTGGACTATGGCTACACCTTC
CASSQRGGAGVDYGYTF
>TRBV6-2/TRBV6-3|TRBD2|TRBJ2-1|once
TGTGCCAGCAGCCACTCCGGGGGGGTTGAGCAGTTCTTC
CASSHSGGVEQFF
>TRBV7-2|.|TRBJ2-2|many
TGTGCCAGCAGCCCGCGCCCCGGGGAGCTGTTTTTT
CASSPRPGELFF
>TRBV27|.|TRBJ2-7|.
TGTGCCAGCAGGAACGGTTTTACCTACGAGCAGTACTTC
CASRNGFTYEQYF
>TRBV6-2/TRBV6-3|.|TRBJ1-2|few
TGTGCCAGCAGTTCCTCCTACTATGGCTACACCTTC
CASSSSYYGYTF
>TRBV2|.|TRBJ1-6|.
TGTGCCAGCAACGTCCAGGCCGATTCACCCCTCCACTTT
CASNVQADSPLHF
>TRBV3-1|.|TRBJ2-2|few
TGTGCCAGCAGCCAAGATTGGGGCACCGGGGAGCTGTTTTTT
CASSQDWGTGELFF
>TRBV7-8|TRBD2|TRBJ2-5|few
TGTGCCAGCAGCTTAGCTTGGACTAGCGGGGAGACCCAGTACTTC
CASSLAWTSGETQYF
>TRBV7-9|.|TRBJ2-1|few
TGTGCCAGCAGCTTCCCACAACCAACCAATGAGCAGTTCTTC
CASSFPQPTNEQFF